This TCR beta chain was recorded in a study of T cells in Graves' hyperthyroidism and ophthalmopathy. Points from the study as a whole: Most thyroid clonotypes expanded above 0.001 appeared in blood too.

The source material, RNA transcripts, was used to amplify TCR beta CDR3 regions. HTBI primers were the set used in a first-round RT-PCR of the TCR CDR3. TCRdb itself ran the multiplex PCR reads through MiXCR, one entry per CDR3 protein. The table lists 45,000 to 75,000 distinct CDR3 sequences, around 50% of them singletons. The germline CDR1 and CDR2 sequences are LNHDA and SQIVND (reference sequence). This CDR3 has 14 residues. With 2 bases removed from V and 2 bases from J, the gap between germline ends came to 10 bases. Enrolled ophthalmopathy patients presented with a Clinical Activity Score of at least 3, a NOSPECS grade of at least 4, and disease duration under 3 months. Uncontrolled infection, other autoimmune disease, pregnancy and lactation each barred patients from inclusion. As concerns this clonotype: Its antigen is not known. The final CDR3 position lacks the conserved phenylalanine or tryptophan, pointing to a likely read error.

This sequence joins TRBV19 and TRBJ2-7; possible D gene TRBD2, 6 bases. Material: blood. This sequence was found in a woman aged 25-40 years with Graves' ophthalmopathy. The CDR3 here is CASSITPGAYEQYL. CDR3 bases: TGTGCCAGTAGTATAACCCCGGGGGCCTACGAGCAGTACCTC.